What follows is one TCR beta chain and its context. This clone was seen a few times. This clone's antigen is unknown. No much larger clone is present one base from it, and per-base qualities are unavailable. Focal radiation therapy combined with CTLA-4 blockade (ipilimumab) was tested in patients with chemo-refractory metastatic non-small-cell lung cancer. Sequences SGHKS (CDR1) and YYEKEE (CDR2) are obtained from the germline V gene (reference sequence). CDR3 length: 15 amino acids, cysteine to phenylalanine. Of the read, only the CDR3 DNA is kept; its 45 bases are in frame from base 1. V lost 4 bases and J lost 6 bases, and the count of bases not matched to a germline gene is 8. The sample is drawn from a study of radiotherapy plus CTLA-4 blockade in lung cancer (dated by TCRdb to the late 2010s). For the wider study: Objective responses were observed in approximately 18% of enrolled patients, and disease control was achieved in less than 40%.

Broad study findings and their caveats: The strongest predictors of response, as reported, were early dynamic changes in blood T cell clones along with a rise in serum interferon-beta after radiation. After treatment with radiotherapy and ipilimumab, TCR clones that originated in tumors expanded in peripheral blood.

Libraries were made using the immunoSEQ multiplex PCR assay. This immuneACCESS table, as held by TCRdb, lists in-frame sequences with V and J called but not all clones. Of the missing ones, under half trace to an unresolved V gene in checked studies; the others have no known cause. Within this sample are about 49,000 clones, with 76% of them counted one time only. Together, the top ten hold more than 9.5% of the sample. This material consisted of peripheral blood, taken from a patient treated with radiotherapy plus ipilimumab. The TCR comes from a human donor with non-small cell lung cancer who had stable disease on radiotherapy plus ipilimumab. This sequence uses TRBV5-5 and TRBJ1-5, with 9 central nucleotides matching TRBD1. The sequence in DNA is TGTGCCAGCAGCCTCAACAGGGGGCTGGGTCAGCCCCAGCATTTT. This is translated as CASSLNRGLGQPQHF.